The 26 T cell receptor beta chains in this list originate from one sample, sequenced in a study of T cells in Graves' hyperthyroidism and ophthalmopathy. RNA transcripts provided the source from which TCR beta CDR3 regions were amplified. First-round RT-PCR targeting the TCR CDR3 was performed with the HTBI primer set. One entry per CDR3 protein, called by TCRdb with MiXCR from the multiplex PCR reads. The sample contains under 350,000 distinct CDR3 sequences, approximately 15% of which appear only once. The sequenced sample was blood. Source of these receptors: a woman aged 55-75 years with Graves' ophthalmopathy.

The chain carries TRBV7-2 and TRBJ1-6, with TRBD1 as a possible D gene (5 bases). The V gene lost 1 base and the J gene lost 18 bases, with 13 bases spanning the gap. The length of the CDR3 is 12 residues. Germline values: CDR1 SGHTA, CDR2 FQGNSA. CDR3 nucleotides: TGTGCCAGCAGCTTAGGGAGGGCAGGGCACCACTTT. Protein sequence: CASSLGRAGHHF.

The J gene is TRBJ2-3, the V gene TRBV29-1; D might be TRBD1 (7 bases). V lost 4 bases, J lost 5 bases, and 10 bases lay in between. Germline CDR1 is SQVTM and CDR2 is ANQGSEA. The CDR3 runs to 12 residues. The DNA of the CDR3 is TGCAGCGTTGGTCAGGGGGGAGATACGCAGTATTTT. Protein product: CSVGQGGDTQYF.

This clonotype was recorded many times. The V call is TRBV6-1, the J call TRBJ2-5; 9 bases map to TRBD1. The CDR3 spans 14 residues. The germline V gene encodes CDR1 MNHNS and CDR2 SASEGT. V lost 6 bases and J lost 4; bases outside the gene matches: 6. This CDR3 is CASRGGQGGETQYF. The CDR3 DNA reads as TGTGCCAGCAGAGGGGGACAGGGAGGAGAGACCCAGTACTTC.

The sample holds a few counts of this clonotype. This chain links TRBV2 with TRBJ2-5; weak D call: TRBD1 (5 bases). The CDR3 contains 15 residues. The germline V gene has CDR1 SNHLY and CDR2 FYNNEI. The V end lost 1 base, the J end lost 9 bases, and 18 bases lay between the germline ends. The chain's CDR3 is CASSEVRGLGEAQYF. CDR3 DNA: TGTGCCAGCAGTGAAGTAAGGGGTCTAGGTGAGGCCCAGTACTTC. The full variable domain, in which reference TRBV2 and TRBJ2-5 provide the parts outside the CDR3, is EPEVTQTPSHQVTQMGQEVILRCVPISNHLYFYWYRQILGQKVEFLVSFYNNEISEKSEIFDDQFSVERPDGSNFTLKIRSTKLEDSAMYFCASSEVRGLGEAQYFGPGTRLLVL.

This clonotype was observed a handful of times. Germline and junction disagree at one end, which may indicate a read error. V is TRBV4-2 and J is TRBJ1-3; D uncertain. CDR1 LGHNA and CDR2 YNFKEQ come from the germline V gene. The CDR3 contains 15 residues. The CDR3 DNA is TGTGCCAGCAGCCCGGGTCTCCTCAATCAAGGGTTCCAGGATTTT. Its translation: CASSPGLLNQGFQDF.

Many counts were recorded for this clonotype. The chain uses TRBV6-2 or TRBV6-3 and TRBJ1-1; D call uncertain. V lost 2 bases and J 0 bases, leaving 7 bases between the germline ends. Germline V CDR1 and CDR2: MNHEY, SVGEGT. The CDR3 runs 14 residues. DNA of the CDR3: TGTGCCAGCAGTTACAGCCGGCTGAACACTGAAGCTTTCTTT. Translating it yields CASSYSRLNTEAFF.

The rearrangement links TRBV28 to TRBJ2-7; tentative D call: TRBD2 (7 bases). The CDR3 loop spans 15 amino acids. In germline, CDR1 is MDHEN, CDR2 SYDVKM. V lost 2 bases to trimming and J lost 3 bases, with 14 bases between them. CDR3 coding DNA: TGTGCCAGCAGTTTACGCGGGGGCATACTCTACGAGCAGTACTTC. Protein sequence: CASSLRGGILYEQYF.

This sequence joins TRBV12-3 or TRBV12-4 and TRBJ2-1, with 9 bases fitting TRBD1. With V trimmed by 2 bases and J by 8 bases, 7 bases remained unmatched. The CDR3 runs 15 residues. CDR3 sequence: CASSLMTGGSYEQFF. The CDR3 DNA reads TGTGCCAGCAGTTTAATGACAGGGGGATCCTATGAGCAGTTCTTC.

This clonotype was picked up many times. The chain carries TRBV20-1 and TRBJ1-2; D is perhaps TRBD1 (6 bases). The CDR3 sequence is 14 residues long. V dropped 0 bases and J dropped 2 bases, with 10 bases sitting between them. The germline V gene has CDR1 DFQATT and CDR2 SNEGSKA (reference sequence). The CDR3 sequence is CSARETTGNYGYTF. CDR3 sequence (DNA): TGCAGTGCTAGAGAGACCACAGGGAACTATGGCTACACCTTC.

This clonotype was counted at least ten times. The V and J genes are TRBV29-1 and TRBJ2-5; TRBD1 matches at 10 bases. The V segment lost 7 bases and the J segment 5 bases; nucleotides outside the gene matches: 19. CDR1 is SQVTM, CDR2 ANQGSEA, per germline. The CDR3 loop spans 17 amino acids. The DNA of the CDR3 is TGCAGCGGAGGTGGGATTGTGGACAGGGGGGGGTCCGAGACCCAGTACTTC. This codes for CSGGGIVDRGGSETQYF. Combining the CDR3 with reference TRBV29-1 and TRBJ2-5 gives the whole variable domain SAVISQKPSRDICQRGTSLTIQCQVDSQVTMMFWYRQQPGQSLTLIATANQGSEATYESGFVIDKFPISRPNLTFSTLTVSNMSPEDSSIYLCSGGGIVDRGGSETQYFGPGTRLLVL.

This clonotype was recorded many times. The chain joins TRBV2 to TRBJ2-1, with D possibly TRBD2 on 6 matching bases. This CDR3 spans 13 amino acids. Germline assignment: CDR1 SNHLY and CDR2 FYNNEI. The V end was cut by 6 bases, the J end by 5 bases, with 11 bases between. The CDR3 DNA reads TGTGCCAGCAGCTTGGGACTTAACAATGAGCAGTTCTTC. Protein sequence: CASSLGLNNEQFF.

This rearrangement joins TRBV4-3 to TRBJ2-7; 14 bases are shared with TRBD2. Germline CDR1 reads LGHNA; CDR2 reads YSLEER. CDR3 length: 17 residues. V lost 4 bases, J lost 5 bases, and 10 bases stayed unmatched. CDR3 nucleotide sequence: TGCGCCAGCAGCCTCCTCGGACTAGCGGGGGGACGGGACGAGCAGTACTTC. Translation gives CASSLLGLAGGRDEQYF.

Only a few counts were recorded for this clonotype. The V and J genes are TRBV7-7 and TRBJ2-3; a possible D gene is TRBD2 (5 bases). The CDR3 extends over 13 amino acids. Germline V CDR1 and CDR2: SSHAT, FNYEAQ (reference sequence). Trimming took off 5 bases at V and 6 bases at J, with 12 bases between the two ends. CDR3 sequence (DNA): TGTGCCAGCAGCCCTGATCCGGGGGATACGCAGTATTTT. Translation: CASSPDPGDTQYF.

A word on this clonotype: One base away lies a much larger clone, so this may be a sequencing read error. This chain connects TRBV6-2 or TRBV6-3 to TRBJ2-2, with D possibly being TRBD1 (6 bases). Germline CDR1 and CDR2: MNHEY and SVGEGT. The CDR3 runs to 15 residues. Written as DNA, the CDR3 is TGTGCCAGCAGTTACCGGACAGCGAACGCCGGGGAGCTGTTTTTT. Translation gives CASSYRTANAGELFF.

This clonotype was picked up a small number of times. The chain links TRBV19 to TRBJ2-1; D is unclear. V was pared by 2 bases and J by 5 bases, with 22 bases between. The CDR3 contains 18 residues. Per the germline V gene, CDR1 is LNHDA and CDR2 is SQIVND (reference sequence). CDR3 amino acids: CASSITLIKIGRDNEQFF. The CDR3 DNA is TGTGCCAGTAGTATAACCCTGATTAAGATAGGTCGCGACAATGAGCAGTTCTTC.

In this sample, this clonotype turned up many times. This chain connects TRBV11-2 to TRBJ1-1; D remains ambiguous. The germline gives CDR1 SGHAT, CDR2 FQNNGV. This CDR3 region has 12 residues. The V and J ends lost 1 base and 10 bases respectively, with 10 bases between them. The CDR3, as DNA: TGTGCCAGCAGCTTAGTCCCAGGAGGAGCTTTCTTT. Residues: CASSLVPGGAFF. The full variable domain, with the rest looked up from reference TRBV11-2 and TRBJ1-1, is EAGVAQSPRYKIIEKRQSVAFWCNPISGHATLYWYQQILGQGPKLLIQFQNNGVVDDSQLPKDRFSAERLKGVDSTLKIQPAKLEDSAVYLCASSLVPGGAFFGQGTRLTVV.

The V gene is TRBV5-5, the J gene TRBJ2-7; D perhaps matches TRBD1 (6 bases). Per the germline V gene, CDR1 is SGHKS and CDR2 is YYEKEE (reference sequence). The ends were cut back, 2 bases at V and 6 bases at J, with 9 bases in the middle. The CDR3 contains 12 residues. The CDR3 region has the DNA TGTGCCAGCAGCTTAAGCAGGGGCGAGCAGTACTTC. Protein sequence: CASSLSRGEQYF. The variable domain in full, completed from reference TRBV5-5 and TRBJ2-7, reads DAGVTQSPTHLIKTRGQQVTLRCSPISGHKSVSWYQQVLGQGPQFIFQYYEKEERGRGNFPDRFSARQFPNYSSELNVNALLLGDSALYLCASSLSRGEQYFGPGTRLTVT.

The chain joins TRBV7-8 to TRBJ1-6, with no clear D. Germline V gives CDR1 SGHVS, CDR2 FQNEAQ. The CDR3 has 16 residues. The V end was cut by 1 base, the J end by 0 bases, with 7 bases between. This chain's CDR3 is CASSLGRASYNSPLHF. The CDR3 DNA reads TGTGCCAGCAGCTTAGGGAGGGCCTCCTATAATTCACCCCTCCACTTT.

The table lists this clonotype with many counts. This chain links TRBV19 with TRBJ1-1; D ambiguous. The germline V gene encodes CDR1 LNHDA and CDR2 SQIVND (reference sequence). The CDR3 runs 14 residues. Trimming stripped 3 bases from V and 2 bases from J, with 10 bases between. CDR3 region: CASSISRTNTEAFF. The CDR3 DNA sequence: TGTGCCAGTAGTATTAGCCGGACCAACACTGAAGCTTTCTTT.

About this clonotype itself: Because it lacks the conserved phenylalanine or tryptophan at the end, this CDR3 is likely a read error. V and J are TRBV4-3 and TRBJ2-5; a possible D gene is TRBD1 (6 bases). V lost 6 bases to trimming and J lost 1 base, with 9 bases between them. CDR1 is LGHNA and CDR2 is YSLEER in the germline V gene. This CDR3 is 13 amino acids long. In DNA, the CDR3 is TGCGCCAGCAGACGGGACATCCAAGAGACCCAGTACCTC. Translation gives CASRRDIQETQYL.

This clonotype came up once. The rearrangement joins TRBV5-1 to TRBJ1-4, with 9 bases fitting TRBD1. The CDR3 runs to 14 residues. CDR1 and CDR2 from the germline V gene are SGHRS and YFSETQ. The J segment lost 3 bases and the V segment lost 4 bases, leaving 1 base of the junction unmatched. The chain's CDR3 is CASSRTGANEKLFF. CDR3 nucleotides: TGCGCCAGCAGCCGGACAGGGGCTAATGAAAAACTGTTTTTT.

This clonotype was observed a few times. The CDR3: CASSQDPQGGETQYF. The DNA of the CDR3 is TGCGCCAGCAGCCAAGATCCCCAGGGGGGCGAGACCCAGTACTTC. The rearrangement uses TRBV4-3 and TRBJ2-5; maybe TRBD1 (7 bases). Trimming left V 0 bases short and J 5 bases short, with 13 bases between. The CDR3 has 15 residues. Germline V gene data show CDR1 as LGHNA and CDR2 as YSLEER.

In its sample, this clonotype was seen many times. This chain joins TRBV6-2 or TRBV6-3 and TRBJ2-5, with no clear D. This CDR3 spans 12 amino acids. From germline, CDR1 is MNHEY and CDR2 SVGEGT. V was shortened by 2 bases and J by 5 bases, with 6 bases between the two germline ends. CDR3 protein: CASSYGFETQYF. In nucleotides, the CDR3 is TGTGCCAGCAGTTACGGGTTTGAGACCCAGTACTTC.

This clonotype has ten or more counts. The J gene is TRBJ2-3, the V gene TRBV12-3 or TRBV12-4, with 8 positions matching TRBD1. The CDR3 spans 15 residues. V shed 3 bases and J 1 base; nucleotides not matched to a gene: 3. The CDR3 DNA sequence: TGTGCCAGCAGTTTTGGGGACAGGCGCACAGATACGCAGTATTTT. Amino acids: CASSFGDRRTDTQYF.

This clonotype showed up many times. The J gene is TRBJ1-1, the V gene TRBV12-3 or TRBV12-4; TRBD1 agrees at 7 bases. CDR3 length: 15 residues. The trim removed 4 bases at V and 4 bases at J, leaving 9 bases unmatched. The CDR3 here is CASSSWTGRGTEAFF. The CDR3 bases are TGTGCCAGCAGTTCATGGACAGGCCGGGGCACTGAAGCTTTCTTT.

This clonotype showed up many times. The chain has TRBV27 and TRBJ1-5; D is unresolved. Trimming cost V 6 bases and J 4 bases, with 7 bases left between them. The CDR3 runs 12 residues. Germline CDR1 and CDR2: MNHEY and SMNVEV (reference sequence). CDR3 loop: CASRSLNQPQHF. CDR3 nucleotide sequence: TGTGCCAGCAGAAGCCTGAATCAGCCCCAGCATTTT.